This is a list of T cell receptor beta chains from one sample in a study of T cell changes during pregnancy in multiple sclerosis. Assay used: immunoSEQ multiplex PCR; TCRdb lists only in-frame clones, some missing. The repertoire has tens of thousands of clones, 85% to 95% of them found once; the top ten carry 2.8%. This specimen consisted of peripheral blood, obtained in the third trimester of pregnancy. These receptors were collected from a female donor in good health, enrolled as a control in a pregnancy study. Each CDR3 is given with its conserved first and last residue. A D gene is named only where the DNA matches it firmly. Size tells how often a clone was seen (once, few, many) or the class of an expanded clone, and some rows leave it out.

V,size,J,D,DNA,CDR3
TRBV5-1,-,TRBJ2-1,TRBD2,TGCGCCAGCAGCCTTAGCGGGGGGGTCTCTTCCTACAATGAGCAGTTCTTC,CASSLSGGVSSYNEQFF
TRBV30,once,TRBJ2-6,TRBD2,TGTGCCTGGAGTGTAGGGCTAGCGGTGTCGTCTGGGGCCAACGTCCTGACTTTC,CAWSVGLAVSSGANVLTF
TRBV7-8,few,TRBJ1-6,TRBD1,TGTGCCAGCAGCCAAGACAGGGACAATTCACCCCTCCACTTT,CASSQDRDNSPLHF
TRBV5-1,-,TRBJ2-7,TRBD1,TGCGCCAGCAGCTCCGGACAGGGGGGAATTTACGAGCAGTACTTC,CASSSGQGGIYEQYF
TRBV13,-,TRBJ2-3,TRBD2,TGTGCCAGCAGCTCGCAAACTAGCGGGAGTACAGATACGCAGTATTTT,CASSSQTSGSTDTQYF
TRBV27,-,TRBJ1-1,-,TGTGCCAGCAGTTTTCGTGGGAGCACTGAAGCTTTCTTT,CASSFRGSTEAFF
TRBV5-1,-,TRBJ2-1,TRBD1,TGCGCCAGCAGCATAAGGGACAGGAGCTCCTACAATGAGCAGTTCTTC,CASSIRDRSSYNEQFF
TRBV5-6,-,TRBJ1-5,-,TGTGCCAGCAGCTTTGGCGGGGGCCTCAATCAGCCCCAGCATTTT,CASSFGGGLNQPQHF
TRBV27,-,TRBJ1-1,-,TGTGCCAGCAGGCTTAACAGGGTAGGGGCTGAAGCTTTCTTT,CASRLNRVGAEAFF
TRBV6-5,once,TRBJ2-1,-,TGTGCCAGCAGTTACCCAGGGGTGTCCTACAATGAGCAGTTCTTC,CASSYPGVSYNEQFF
TRBV7-6,-,TRBJ1-5,TRBD1,TGTGCCAGCAGCTTAGTTGCGGCAGGGGGCGCAGGGCAGCCCCAGCATTTT,CASSLVAAGGAGQPQHF
TRBV27,-,TRBJ2-1,TRBD2,TGTGCCAGCAGTATAGCGGGAGGGCCGAGTTACAATGAGCAGTTCTTC,CASSIAGGPSYNEQFF
TRBV18,once,TRBJ2-3,-,TGTGCCAGCTCACCACCTGGGCCTATAAGGTCCGATACGCAGTATTTT,CASSPPGPIRSDTQYF
TRBV2,-,TRBJ2-7,-,TGTGCCAGCAGGGAGACCTACGAGCAGTACTTC,CASRETYEQYF
TRBV11-3,-,TRBJ2-7,-,TGTGCCAGCAGCTTCGGTGGCGGCTCCTACGAGCAGTACTTC,CASSFGGGSYEQYF
TRBV28,once,TRBJ1-2,-,TGTGCCAGCAGTTTCCCCCGGGGTTATGGCTACACCTTC,CASSFPRGYGYTF
TRBV13,-,TRBJ2-7,-,TGTGCCAGCAGCTCCCAGGGGTGGGGGAGCCGATCCTACGAGCAGTACTTC,CASSSQGWGSRSYEQYF
TRBV5-6,few,TRBJ1-5,TRBD1,TGTGCCAGCAGCCAGGGGACAGGCCAGCCCCAGCATTTT,CASSQGTGQPQHF
TRBV5-4,-,TRBJ2-3,TRBD1,TGTGCCAGCAGCTCAACCGGGACAGGGGGCGCAGATACGCAGTATTTT,CASSSTGTGGADTQYF
TRBV13,-,TRBJ2-5,TRBD2,TGTGCCAGCAGTCCCAGACTAGCGGGAGAGGAGACCCAGTACTTC,CASSPRLAGEETQYF
TRBV28,-,TRBJ1-5,-,TGTGCCAGCAGTTTTATGGCTGCGGATCAGCCCCAGCATTTT,CASSFMAADQPQHF
TRBV19,-,TRBJ1-1,-,TGTGCCAGTAGTATAGGGGGGGGCACTGAAGCTTTCTTT,CASSIGGGTEAFF
TRBV11-1,-,TRBJ1-2,TRBD1,TGTGCCAGCAGCTCCGGGACAGGTCTCTATGGCTACACCTTC,CASSSGTGLYGYTF
TRBV29-1,-,TRBJ2-7,TRBD1,TGCAGCGCCCGGGACAGAGCCTACGAGCAGTACTTC,CSARDRAYEQYF
TRBV6-1,-,TRBJ1-6,-,TGTGCCAGCAGCGTGGGCGTCTATAATTCACCCCTCCACTTT,CASSVGVYNSPLHF
TRBV28,-,TRBJ1-1,TRBD1,TGTGCCAGCAGGCTCAGGGGGGCAAGGACTGAAGCTTTCTTT,CASRLRGARTEAFF
TRBV5-1,-,TRBJ2-5,-,TGCGCCAGCAGCTTATTGGTGGCGGGGGAGACCCAGTACTTC,CASSLLVAGETQYF
TRBV7-9,-,TRBJ2-3,-,TGTGCCAGCAGCTTAGGTTCGGGAGATACGCAGTATTTT,CASSLGSGDTQYF
TRBV5-1,-,TRBJ1-3,TRBD1,TGCGCCAGCAGCTTGGCGGGACAGGGCCGAAACACCATATATTTT,CASSLAGQGRNTIYF
TRBV7-3,-,TRBJ2-1,TRBD2,TGTGCCAGCAGCTTAACTGTGAGTGAGGGACTAGCGGCCGGTAATGAGCAGTTCTTC,CASSLTVSEGLAAGNEQFF
TRBV18,-,TRBJ1-1,-,TGTGCCAGCTCACCATGGACCGGGGACACTGAAGCTTTCTTT,CASSPWTGDTEAFF
TRBV11-1,-,TRBJ2-7,-,TGTGCCAGCAGCACCCGGACAGAAACCTACGAGCAGTACTTC,CASSTRTETYEQYF
TRBV4-1,-,TRBJ2-7,TRBD1,TGCGCCAGCAGCCAAACCCCGGGACAGGGGGAGGAGCAGTACTTC,CASSQTPGQGEEQYF
TRBV2,-,TRBJ2-7,-,TGTGCCAGCAAGCCGGGATTTCTGGACGAGCAGTACTTC,CASKPGFLDEQYF
TRBV27,-,TRBJ1-1,TRBD1,TGTGCCAGCACCAGGACAGGGTTCGACACTGAAGCTTTCTTT,CASTRTGFDTEAFF
TRBV9,-,TRBJ1-1,TRBD1,TGTGCCAGCAGCGAGATACAGGGGGCGAACACTGAAGCTTTCTTT,CASSEIQGANTEAFF
TRBV5-4,-,TRBJ2-5,-,TGTGCCAGCAGCATTCGGACTACTGTACAAGAGACCCAGTACTTC,CASSIRTTVQETQYF
TRBV7-2,-,TRBJ2-7,-,TGTGCCAGCAGACTCGGGGGGCGCCTTATCTTC,CASRLGGRLIF
TRBV7-6,-,TRBJ2-2,-,TGTGCCAGCAGCTTAAGTAGCAACAACGGGGAGCTGTTTTTT,CASSLSSNNGELFF
TRBV19,-,TRBJ1-2,-,TGTGCCAGTAGTATAGAACTCTATGGCTACACCTTC,CASSIELYGYTF
TRBV23-1,-,TRBJ2-7,TRBD1,TGCGCCAGCAGTCAACCCGACAGGGGTACCCACGAGCAGTACTTC,CASSQPDRGTHEQYF
TRBV18,-,TRBJ2-7,TRBD1,TGTGCCAGCTCACCGGGACAGTTCTACGAGCAGTACTTC,CASSPGQFYEQYF
TRBV29-1,once,TRBJ2-7,TRBD2,TGCAGCGTTGTTGGGGAGGGGCCTTACGAGCAGTACTTC,CSVVGEGPYEQYF
TRBV7-4,-,TRBJ2-2,TRBD1,TGTGCCAGCAGCTGCCTAGGGACAGGGCTTACCGGGGAGCTGTTTTTT,CASSCLGTGLTGELFF
TRBV7-2,-,TRBJ1-5,-,TGTGCCAGCAGCTTGGAGACAGGGCCCCAGCATTTT,CASSLETGPQHF
TRBV27,-,TRBJ2-7,-,TGTGCCAGCAGTTTACGGCGGGTAGACTCCTACGAGCAGTACTTC,CASSLRRVDSYEQYF
TRBV6-1,-,TRBJ2-3,-,TGTGCCGGCAGTGAAATACAGCGCACAGATACGCAGTATTTT,CAGSEIQRTDTQYF
TRBV28,-,TRBJ1-2,-,TGTGCCAGCAGTTTAGATAGGAGCGGCTACACCTTC,CASSLDRSGYTF
TRBV9,once,TRBJ2-3,-,TGTGCCAGCAGCGACCGGGACAACACAGATACGCAGTATTTT,CASSDRDNTDTQYF
TRBV4-3,-,TRBJ2-2,-,TGCGCCAGCAGCCAAGTTTCACAGGGTCCCGGGGAGCTGTTTTTT,CASSQVSQGPGELFF
TRBV6-1,-,TRBJ2-7,-,TGTGCCAGCAGTGAAGCGCAGGCAAAAGCCTACGAGCAGTACTTC,CASSEAQAKAYEQYF
TRBV4-1,-,TRBJ1-2,-,TGCGCCAGCAGCCCGAACAGTAACTATGGCTACACCTTC,CASSPNSNYGYTF
TRBV7-8,-,TRBJ1-2,TRBD1,TGTGCCAGCAGCGGCAGGGGGCAGGGCTATGGCTACACCTTC,CASSGRGQGYGYTF